This TCR beta chain stems from a study of technical replicates of blood from four donors (dated 2017 in TCRdb). The receptor library was made with the immunoSEQ multiplex PCR assay. TCRdb carries this immuneACCESS record with in-frame sequences only. Its versions omit some clonotypes, under half of them owing to an unresolved V gene in the studies checked, with the rest unexplained. The sample table holds 60,000 to 90,000 clones, of which roughly 94% were seen once. About 0.25% of the sample is held by the ten biggest clonotypes. With regard to this clone: It lacks a known antigen. One base away there is no much larger clone; base qualities are not given. This specimen includes other DNA sequences encoding the same CDR3.

The CDR3 sequence holds 14 residues, the cysteine and phenylalanine included. The DNA shown is the 42-base CDR3, in frame from base 1. CDR1 is given as SGDLS and CDR2 as YYNGEE, both from the germline V gene. V was cut back by 0 bases and J by 3 bases, leaving a gap of 10 bases between them. This receptor was identified in a human donor in good health. Sequenced: T cells isolated from PBMCs. The chain joins TRBV9 to TRBJ2-7; perhaps TRBD1 is the D gene, with 6 bases matching. In nucleotide form, the sequence is TGTGCCAGCAGCGTAGGAGGCAGGGGCTACGAGCAGTACTTC. Its protein product is CASSVGGRGYEQYF.